These T cell receptor beta chains were read from a single sample in a study of CD8 T cells in Susac syndrome. In TCRdb, the immunoSEQ multiplex PCR reads were re-called with MiXCR into one record per CDR3 protein. The table includes 90,000 to 150,000 distinct CDR3 sequences, around nine tenths detected once. Specimen: CD4+ T cells from PBMCs. The receptors shown here come from a human donor in good health. CDR3s include the opening cysteine and the closing phenylalanine or tryptophan. The D gene is left open where the match is weak. Size tells how often a clone was seen (once, few, many) or the class of an expanded clone, and some rows leave it out.

J gene	V gene	clone size	D gene	CDR3 protein	CDR3 DNA
TRBJ2-2	TRBV7-2	-	-	CASSLSTSPSYTGELFF	TGTGCCAGCAGCCTTTCTACCTCACCGTCGTACACCGGGGAGCTGTTTTTT
TRBJ1-2	TRBV28	-	-	CASVGLDYGYTF	TGTGCCAGCGTTGGATTAGACTATGGCTACACCTTC
TRBJ1-1	TRBV25-1	-	TRBD1	CASSQGTATEAFF	TGTGCCAGCAGCCAGGGGACAGCCACTGAAGCTTTCTTT
TRBJ1-4	TRBV27	once	-	CASSLSKGGEEKLFF	TGTGCCAGCAGTTTATCGAAGGGAGGCGAGGAAAAACTGTTTTTT
TRBJ2-5	TRBV7-2	-	-	CASSLELGHLMGWEETQYF	TGTGCCAGCAGCTTAGAGTTGGGACATCTCATGGGCTGGGAAGAGACCCAGTACTTC
TRBJ1-2	TRBV2	-	-	CASSPGGNWLYGYTF	TGTGCCAGCAGCCCCGGGGGCAATTGGCTCTATGGCTACACCTTC
TRBJ2-5	TRBV13	-	TRBD2	CASSPGLAGGPVIQETQYF	TGTGCCAGCAGCCCGGGACTAGCGGGGGGACCTGTTATACAAGAGACCCAGTACTTC
TRBJ2-2	TRBV7-2	-	TRBD2	CASRLRTSGTGELFF	TGTGCCAGCCGACTTCGGACTAGCGGCACCGGGGAGCTGTTTTTT
TRBJ2-7	TRBV29-1	-	TRBD1	CSVTGESSYEQYF	TGCAGCGTTACAGGGGAAAGCTCCTACGAGCAGTACTTC
TRBJ1-4	TRBV5-1	-	-	CASSLTGTMEKLFF	TGCGCCAGCAGCTTGACAGGGACGATGGAAAAACTGTTTTTT
TRBJ1-4	TRBV6-2/TRBV6-3	few	-	CASTDGPSNEKLFF	TGTGCCAGCACAGACGGACCGTCTAATGAAAAACTGTTTTTT
TRBJ2-4	TRBV7-2	once	TRBD1	CASSLEGGQGKNIQYF	TGTGCCAGCAGCTTAGAGGGGGGACAGGGAAAAAACATTCAGTACTTC
TRBJ2-5	TRBV15	-	-	CATSRGTSNQETQYF	TGTGCCACCAGCAGAGGTACATCTAACCAAGAGACCCAGTACTTC
TRBJ1-2	TRBV20-1	-	TRBD1	CSALPQMTGDGYTF	TGCAGTGCACTGCCCCAAATGACAGGGGACGGCTACACCTTC